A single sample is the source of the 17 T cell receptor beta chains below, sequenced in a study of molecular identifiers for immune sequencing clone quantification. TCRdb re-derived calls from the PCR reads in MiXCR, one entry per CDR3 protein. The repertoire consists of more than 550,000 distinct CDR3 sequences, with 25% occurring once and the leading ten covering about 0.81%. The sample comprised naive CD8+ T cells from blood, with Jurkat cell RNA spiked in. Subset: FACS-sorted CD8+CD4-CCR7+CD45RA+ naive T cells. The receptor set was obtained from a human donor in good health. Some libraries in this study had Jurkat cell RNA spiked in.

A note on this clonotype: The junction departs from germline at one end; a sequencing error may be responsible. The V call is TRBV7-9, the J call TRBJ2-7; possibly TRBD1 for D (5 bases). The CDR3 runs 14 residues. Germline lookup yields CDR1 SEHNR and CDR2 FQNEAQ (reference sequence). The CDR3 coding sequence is TGTGCCAGCAGCTTAGCAGGGGCGTATCACGAGCAGCACTTC. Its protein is CASSLAGAYHEQHF.

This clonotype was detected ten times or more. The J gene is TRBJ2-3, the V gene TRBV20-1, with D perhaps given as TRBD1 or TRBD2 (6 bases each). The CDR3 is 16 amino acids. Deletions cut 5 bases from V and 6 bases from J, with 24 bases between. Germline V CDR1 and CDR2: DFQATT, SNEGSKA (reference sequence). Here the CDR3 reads CSAERPGAIAEDTQYF. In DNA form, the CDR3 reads TGCAGTGCTGAGAGACCGGGGGCAATAGCGGAGGATACGCAGTATTTT.

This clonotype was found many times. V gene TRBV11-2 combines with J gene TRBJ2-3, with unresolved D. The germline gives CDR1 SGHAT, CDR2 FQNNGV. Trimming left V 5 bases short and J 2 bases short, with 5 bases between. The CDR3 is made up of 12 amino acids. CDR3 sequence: CASSLPTDTQYF. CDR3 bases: TGTGCCAGCAGCCTACCCACAGATACGCAGTATTTT.

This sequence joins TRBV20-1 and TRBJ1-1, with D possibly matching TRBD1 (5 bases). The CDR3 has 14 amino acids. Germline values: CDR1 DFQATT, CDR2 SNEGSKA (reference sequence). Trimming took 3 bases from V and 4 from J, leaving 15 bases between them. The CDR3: CSARRSGTGTEAFF. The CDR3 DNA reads TGCAGTGCTAGGCGAAGCGGGACGGGCACTGAAGCTTTCTTT.

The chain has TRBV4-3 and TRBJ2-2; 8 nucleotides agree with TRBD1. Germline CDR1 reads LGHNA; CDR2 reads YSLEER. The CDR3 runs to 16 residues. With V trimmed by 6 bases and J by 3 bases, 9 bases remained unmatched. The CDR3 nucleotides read TGCGCCAGCAGATCCCACAGGGGGTATGACACCGGGGAGCTGTTTTTT. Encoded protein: CASRSHRGYDTGELFF.

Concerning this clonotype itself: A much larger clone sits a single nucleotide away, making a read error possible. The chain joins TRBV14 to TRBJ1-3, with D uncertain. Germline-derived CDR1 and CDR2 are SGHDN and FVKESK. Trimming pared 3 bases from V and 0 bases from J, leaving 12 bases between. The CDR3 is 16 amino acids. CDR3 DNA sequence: TGTGCCAGCAGCCATGATGGGTCGATCTCTGGAAACACCATATATTTT. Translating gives CASSHDGSISGNTIYF.

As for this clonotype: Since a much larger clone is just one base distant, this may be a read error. The CDR3 spells CSVEGRRPGNTIYF. The CDR3 nucleotides are TGCAGCGTTGAGGGCAGACGCCCTGGAAACACCATATATTTT. The chain couples TRBV29-1 to TRBJ1-3; D is ambiguous. This CDR3 has 14 residues. Trimming took 3 bases from V and 2 from J, leaving 11 bases between them. CDR1 and CDR2 from the germline V gene are SQVTM and ANQGSEA.

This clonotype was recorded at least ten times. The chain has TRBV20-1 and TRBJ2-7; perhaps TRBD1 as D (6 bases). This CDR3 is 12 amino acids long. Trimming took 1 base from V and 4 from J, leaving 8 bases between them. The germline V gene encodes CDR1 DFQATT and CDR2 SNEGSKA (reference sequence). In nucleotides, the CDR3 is TGCAGTGCTAGAGCACAGGGATACGAGCAGTACTTC. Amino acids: CSARAQGYEQYF.

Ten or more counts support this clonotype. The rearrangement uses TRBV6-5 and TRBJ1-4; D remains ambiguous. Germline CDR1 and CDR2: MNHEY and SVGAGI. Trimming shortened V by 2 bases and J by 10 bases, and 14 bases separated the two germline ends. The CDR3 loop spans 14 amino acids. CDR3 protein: CASSYGSGGVKLFF. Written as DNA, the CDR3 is TGTGCCAGCAGTTACGGCAGCGGCGGGGTAAAACTGTTTTTT.

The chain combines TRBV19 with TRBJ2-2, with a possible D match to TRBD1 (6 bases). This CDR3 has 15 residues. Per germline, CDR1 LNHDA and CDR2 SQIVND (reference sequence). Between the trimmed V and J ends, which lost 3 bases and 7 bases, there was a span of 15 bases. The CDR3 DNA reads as TGTGCCAGTAGTATTTTTGCAGGGGATAACGGGGAGCTGTTTTTT. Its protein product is CASSIFAGDNGELFF.

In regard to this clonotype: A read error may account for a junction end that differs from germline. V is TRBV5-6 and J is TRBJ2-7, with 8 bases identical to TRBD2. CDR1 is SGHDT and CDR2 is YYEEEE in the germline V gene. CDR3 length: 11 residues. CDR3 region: CAGSSPGGRYF. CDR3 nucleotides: TGTGCCGGCAGCTCGCCGGGGGGGCGGTACTTC.

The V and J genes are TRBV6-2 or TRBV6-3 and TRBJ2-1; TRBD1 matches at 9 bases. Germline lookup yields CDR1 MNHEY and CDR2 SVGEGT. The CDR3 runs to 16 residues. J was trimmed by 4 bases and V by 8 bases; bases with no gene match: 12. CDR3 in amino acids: CASGPWTGVRYNEQFF. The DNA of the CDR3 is TGTGCCAGCGGTCCCTGGACAGGGGTGCGGTACAATGAGCAGTTCTTC.

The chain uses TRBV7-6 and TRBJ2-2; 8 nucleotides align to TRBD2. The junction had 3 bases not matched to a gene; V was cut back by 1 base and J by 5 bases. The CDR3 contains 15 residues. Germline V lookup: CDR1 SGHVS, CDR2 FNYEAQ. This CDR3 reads CASSLVGGETGELFF. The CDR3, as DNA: TGTGCCAGCAGCTTAGTCGGGGGGGAGACCGGGGAGCTGTTTTTT.

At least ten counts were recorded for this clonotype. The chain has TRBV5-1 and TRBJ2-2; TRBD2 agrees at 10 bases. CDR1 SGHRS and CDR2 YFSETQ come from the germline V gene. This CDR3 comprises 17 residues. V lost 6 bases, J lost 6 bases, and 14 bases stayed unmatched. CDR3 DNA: TGCGCCAGCAAAAACTCCGATAGCGGGAGGTTATCCGGGGAGCTGTTTTTT. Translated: CASKNSDSGRLSGELFF.

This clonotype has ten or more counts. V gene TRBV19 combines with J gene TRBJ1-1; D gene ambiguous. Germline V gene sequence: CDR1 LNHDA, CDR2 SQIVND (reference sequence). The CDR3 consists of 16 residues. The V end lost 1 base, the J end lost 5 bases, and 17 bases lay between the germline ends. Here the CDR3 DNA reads TGTGCCAGTAGTATAGGCCGCCAAGCCCTGGGGACTGAAGCTTTCTTT. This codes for CASSIGRQALGTEAFF.

CDR3 nucleotides: TGTGCCAGCAGTTACAGAGCTGGGGTTATTTCCTACGAGCAGTACTTC. This encodes CASSYRAGVISYEQYF. The chain recombines TRBV27 with TRBJ2-7; no clear D. CDR3 length equals 16 residues. Between the trimmed V and J ends, which lost 4 bases and 1 base, there was a span of 17 bases. Germline CDR1 and CDR2: MNHEY and SMNVEV (reference sequence).

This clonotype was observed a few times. This chain's CDR3 is CASDHGARSNQPQHF. CDR3 DNA sequence: TGTGCCAGTGATCATGGGGCGAGGAGCAATCAGCCCCAGCATTTT. V and J are TRBV19 and TRBJ1-5; weak D call: TRBD1 (5 bases). CDR3 length: 15 amino acids. Trimming took off 8 bases at V and 1 base at J, with 15 bases between the two ends. The V gene's germline CDR1 is LNHDA and CDR2 SQIVND (reference sequence).